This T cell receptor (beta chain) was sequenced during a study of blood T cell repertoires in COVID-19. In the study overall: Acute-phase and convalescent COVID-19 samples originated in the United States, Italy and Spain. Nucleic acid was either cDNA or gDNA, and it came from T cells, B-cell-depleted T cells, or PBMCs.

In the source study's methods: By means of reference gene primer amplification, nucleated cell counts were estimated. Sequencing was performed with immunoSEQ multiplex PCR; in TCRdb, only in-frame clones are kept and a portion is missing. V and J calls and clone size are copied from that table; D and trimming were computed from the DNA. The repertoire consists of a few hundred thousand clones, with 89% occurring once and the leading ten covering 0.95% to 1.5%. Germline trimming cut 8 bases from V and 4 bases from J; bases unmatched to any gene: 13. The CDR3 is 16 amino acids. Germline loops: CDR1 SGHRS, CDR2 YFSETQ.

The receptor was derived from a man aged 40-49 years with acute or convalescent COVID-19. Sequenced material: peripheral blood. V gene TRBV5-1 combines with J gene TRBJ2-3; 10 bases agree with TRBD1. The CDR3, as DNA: TGCGCCAGAAAGGAGACGACAGGGGGCGGAGCAGATACGCAGTATTTT. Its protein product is CARKETTGGGADTQYF. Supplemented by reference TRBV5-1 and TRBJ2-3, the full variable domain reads KAGVTQTPRYLIKTRGQQVTLSCSPISGHRSVSWYQQTPGQGLQFLFEYFSETQRNKGNFPGRFSGRQFSNSRSEMNVSTLELGDSALYLCARKETTGGGADTQYFGPGTRLTVL.